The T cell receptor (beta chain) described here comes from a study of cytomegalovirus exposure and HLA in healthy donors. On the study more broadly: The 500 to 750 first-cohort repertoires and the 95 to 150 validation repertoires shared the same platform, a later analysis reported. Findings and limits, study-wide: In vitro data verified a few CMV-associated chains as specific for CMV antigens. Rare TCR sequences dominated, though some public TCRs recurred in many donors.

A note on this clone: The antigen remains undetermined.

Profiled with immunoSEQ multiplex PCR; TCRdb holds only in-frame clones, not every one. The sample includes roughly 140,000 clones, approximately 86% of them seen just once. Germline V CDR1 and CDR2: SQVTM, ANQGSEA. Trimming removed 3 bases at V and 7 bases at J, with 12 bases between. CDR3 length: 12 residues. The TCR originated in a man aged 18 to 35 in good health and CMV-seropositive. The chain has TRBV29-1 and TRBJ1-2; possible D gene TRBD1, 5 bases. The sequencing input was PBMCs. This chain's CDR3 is CSVDWGRLGYTF. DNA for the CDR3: TGCAGCGTTGACTGGGGGAGGCTTGGCTACACCTTC.